These T cell receptor beta chains were read from a single sample in a study of blood T cell repertoires in COVID-19. Measured with immunoSEQ multiplex PCR; TCRdb has only the in-frame clones, and not every one. The profile shows 250,000 or so clones, around 84% of them singletons. Sequences were obtained from peripheral blood. The receptors derive from a man aged 60-69 years with acute or convalescent COVID-19. The CDR3 runs from the conserved cysteine through the conserved F or W. The order of the fields is D gene, J gene, clone size, V gene, CDR3 DNA, CDR3 protein. A D gene is named only where the DNA matches it firmly. Size is stated for part of the rows, as once, few or many counts, or as a class when the clone is expanded.

>-|TRBJ2-7|-|TRBV9
TGTGCCAGCAGCGTAGGTCCTCTCGAGACCTACGAGCAGTACTTC
CASSVGPLETYEQYF
>-|TRBJ1-1|-|TRBV9
TGTGCCAGCAGCGCGGGAGGGGTCGGGCAGAACACTGAAGCTTTCTTT
CASSAGGVGQNTEAFF
>TRBD1|TRBJ1-3|-|TRBV7-2
TGTGCCAGCAGCTTAGTACAGGGGGCATGGGGAAACACCATATATTTT
CASSLVQGAWGNTIYF
>-|TRBJ2-7|-|TRBV19
TGTGCCAGTAGTGTCTCCGATGGACTGTACGAGCAGTACTTC
CASSVSDGLYEQYF
>TRBD1|TRBJ2-7|-|TRBV28
TGTGCCAGCACCCTGACAGGGAAGTCCTACGAGCAGTACTTC
CASTLTGKSYEQYF
>-|TRBJ1-2|-|TRBV6-5
TGTGCCAGCATTTCCGGCGGGGCAGGCTATGGCTACACCTTC
CASISGGAGYGYTF
>TRBD1|TRBJ1-5|few|TRBV24-1
TGTGCCACCAGTGATCCAGGGACAGCGGGGGCCCGGCGGGATAGCAATCAGCCCCAGCATTTT
CATSDPGTAGARRDSNQPQHF
>-|TRBJ2-5|-|TRBV9
TGTGCCAGCAGCGCAGGGCAGGAGCTTCAAGAGACCCAGTACTTC
CASSAGQELQETQYF
>-|TRBJ2-5|-|TRBV11-2
TGTGCCAGCAGCAGACCTCCGGAGCAAGAGACCCAGTACTTC
CASSRPPEQETQYF
>-|TRBJ1-3|-|TRBV3-1/TRBV3-2
TGTGCCAGCAGCCGATACCAGGGGCGCTTTGGAAACACCATATATTTT
CASSRYQGRFGNTIYF
>TRBD2|TRBJ2-5|-|TRBV18
TGTGCCAGCTCAACCGGGGGGGCAGAGACCCAGTACTTC
CASSTGGAETQYF
>-|TRBJ2-7|-|TRBV19
TGTGCCAGTAGTAGTCAGGGCGCCTACGAGCAGTACTTC
CASSSQGAYEQYF
>TRBD1|TRBJ1-6|-|TRBV7-8
TGTGCCAGCAGCAAACAGTGGGGACAGGGGACGGTTGACTCCTATAATTCACCCCTCCACTTT
CASSKQWGQGTVDSYNSPLHF
>-|TRBJ2-3|-|TRBV29-1
TGCAGCGCCCTTTTTATTTATGATACGCAGTATTTT
CSALFIYDTQYF